Included here is one TCR beta chain sequence, with context. These data are taken from a study of blood T cell repertoires in COVID-19. Overall study context: Samples representing acute and convalescent COVID-19 were sourced from the United States, Italy and Spain. PBMCs, B-cell-depleted T cells, or T cells provided the cDNA or gDNA that made up the material.

Here immunoSEQ multiplex PCR was the method, and the copy in TCRdb shows in-frame clones only, minus some. The data show about 140,000 clones, around 82% seen once. This CDR3 region has 13 residues. V gave up 2 bases and J gave up 6 bases, with 11 bases separating them. In germline, CDR1 is MNHEY, CDR2 SVGEGT. The rearrangement uses TRBV6-2 or TRBV6-3 and TRBJ2-7, with D perhaps matching TRBD2 (6 bases). The sequence was obtained from an older woman with acute or convalescent COVID-19. Source material: peripheral blood. The CDR3 region is CASSYRESAEQYF. CDR3 coding DNA: TGTGCCAGCAGTTACCGGGAGTCCGCCGAGCAGTACTTC.